A selection of T cell receptor beta chains follows, all from one sample in a study of T-cell memory formation after mild COVID-19. TCRdb fed the 5' RACE reads into MiXCR, producing one record per CDR3 protein. This table holds fewer than 650,000 distinct CDR3 sequences, roughly a sixth found once. Sequencing was done on a sample of PBMCs or a T cell subset sorted from them (not recorded which). All receptors derive from an adult woman who had mild COVID-19 (a few samples of this study predate the infection). Cell type and time point are not known. CDR3s include the opening cysteine and the closing phenylalanine or tryptophan. Each record gives: D gene, V gene, J gene, clone size, CDR3 DNA, CDR3 protein. A D gene is named only where the DNA matches it firmly. The size field is filled for only some rows; it gives once, few, many or a size class.

>.|TRBV5-1|TRBJ1-2|once
TGCGCCAGCAGCTTGGGTGCCCTGACGGTCACAGGGAGTAACTATGGCTACACCTTC
CASSLGALTVTGSNYGYTF
>.|TRBV3-1|TRBJ2-2|.
TGTGCCAGCAGCCTAGGACTAAGCTTGAACACCGGGGAGCTGTTTTTT
CASSLGLSLNTGELFF
>TRBD1|TRBV7-8|TRBJ1-5|few
TGTGCCAGCAGCTCGGACAGGGGATTCAGCAATCAGCCCCAGCATTTT
CASSSDRGFSNQPQHF
>.|TRBV28|TRBJ1-2|.
TGTGCCAGCAGTGTCTCCAGGTCCTATGGCTACACCTTC
CASSVSRSYGYTF
>.|TRBV6-6|TRBJ1-1|few
TGTGCCAGCAGTTACTCCTATCTTGGCAGCGGCGGGGGAGGGGGCACTGAAGCTTTCTTT
CASSYSYLGSGGGGGTEAFF
>TRBD2|TRBV7-2|TRBJ2-2|.
TGTGCCAGCAGCTTAGTTCTAGCGGGGCCGACCGGGGAGCTGTTTTTT
CASSLVLAGPTGELFF
>.|TRBV7-9|TRBJ2-3|few
TGTGCCAGCAGCGCCCGAGGCCAGGGACGGGGTGGAGATACGCAGTATTTT
CASSARGQGRGGDTQYF
>.|TRBV4-1|TRBJ2-1|.
TGCGCCAGCAGCCAAGATAGGGGCGGCAATGAGCAGTTCTTC
CASSQDRGGNEQFF
>.|TRBV11-2|TRBJ2-7|.
TGTGCCAGCAGCCCCGGGCTAGCGTCCTACGAGCAGTACTTC
CASSPGLASYEQYF
>.|TRBV12-3/TRBV12-4|TRBJ2-7|.
TGTGCCAGCAGGGCAACAGGGGGGGCCTCCTACGAGCAGTACTTC
CASRATGGASYEQYF
>.|TRBV20-1|TRBJ1-2|few
TGCAGTGCTAGAGGGGGATCTAACTATGGCTACACCTTC
CSARGGSNYGYTF
>TRBD2|TRBV9|TRBJ2-3|few
TGTGCCAGCAGCGTATCGATCGGGGTAGCGGGAGTTGGAGATACGCAGTATTTT
CASSVSIGVAGVGDTQYF
>.|TRBV5-6|TRBJ2-7|.
TGTGCCAGCAGCCCCGGCAATCATGACGAGCAGTACTTC
CASSPGNHDEQYF
>TRBD1|TRBV6-5|TRBJ1-2|few
TGTGCCAGCAGTGAGACAGGGTTCTATGGCTACACCTTC
CASSETGFYGYTF
>TRBD1|TRBV18|TRBJ2-5|.
TGTGCCAGCTCACAGACAGGGAACCAAGAGACCCAGTACTTC
CASSQTGNQETQYF
>.|TRBV24-1|TRBJ1-4|few
TGTGCCACCAGTGATTCTCAGGGGAATGAAAAACTGTTTTTT
CATSDSQGNEKLFF
>.|TRBV6-6|TRBJ2-5|.
TGTGCCAGCCAGGTGCAGGAGCAAGAGACCCAGTACTTC
CASQVQEQETQYF
>.|TRBV19|TRBJ1-5|few
TGTGCCAGTAGTATTGGGAATCAGCCCCAGCATTTT
CASSIGNQPQHF
>.|TRBV15|TRBJ1-2|.
TGTGCCACCAGCAGAGAAGAAAACTATGGCTACACCTTC
CATSREENYGYTF
>TRBD2|TRBV15|TRBJ2-7|few
TGTGCCACCAGTCAACTAGCGGGGGGCTACGAGCAGTACTTC
CATSQLAGGYEQYF
>TRBD2|TRBV6-5|TRBJ2-3|few
TGTGCCAGCAGATGGACTAGCGGGAGCACAGATACGCAGTATTTT
CASRWTSGSTDTQYF
>.|TRBV7-9|TRBJ2-5|few
TGTGCCAGCAGCTTATGGAGTTTTGAGACCCAGTACTTC
CASSLWSFETQYF
>TRBD2|TRBV12-3/TRBV12-4|TRBJ2-1|few
TGTGCCAGCAGTTTTAGTATCATAGCGGGGTTATACAATGAGCAGTTCTTC
CASSFSIIAGLYNEQFF
>.|TRBV5-1|TRBJ2-7|.
TGCGCCAGCAGCCCGGGAGACTGGGGGCCAAGCTCCTACGAGCAGTACTTC
CASSPGDWGPSSYEQYF
>TRBD2|TRBV7-8|TRBJ2-1|.
TGTGCCAGCAGGAGCGGGAATTCCTACAATGAGCAGTTCTTC
CASRSGNSYNEQFF
>TRBD1|TRBV29-1|TRBJ2-7|.
TGCAGCGCTGTTCCGGGACAGGGGTCCTACGAGCAGTACTTC
CSAVPGQGSYEQYF
>.|TRBV6-2/TRBV6-3|TRBJ2-5|.
TGTGCCAGCAGACGGACTATTTTGGAGACCCAGTACTTC
CASRRTILETQYF
>TRBD2|TRBV7-6|TRBJ2-3|many
TGTGCCAGCAGCCCGGGGACGGGGGGGAGCACAGATACGCAGTATTTT
CASSPGTGGSTDTQYF
>TRBD1|TRBV7-9|TRBJ2-7|.
TGTGCCAGCAGCTCGACCGGGACAGGTCAAGAGCAGTACTTC
CASSSTGTGQEQYF
>.|TRBV19|TRBJ1-2|few
TGTGCCAGTAACAAGGACGGATACTATGGCTACACCTTC
CASNKDGYYGYTF
>.|TRBV27|TRBJ2-3|few
TGTGCCAGCAGTTTATCGGGCAGGCCCACAGATACGCAGTATTTT
CASSLSGRPTDTQYF
>.|TRBV29-1|TRBJ1-1|.
TGCAGCGTTGAAGATGGAACAATGAACACTGAAGCTTTCTTT
CSVEDGTMNTEAFF
>TRBD2|TRBV24-1|TRBJ2-3|.
TGTGCCACGGGGGACTATTTCCCAGATACGCAGTATTTT
CATGDYFPDTQYF
>TRBD1|TRBV5-1|TRBJ2-2|few
TGCGCCAGCAGCTGGGGCGACAGGGGAGGCACCGGGGAGCTGTTTTTT
CASSWGDRGGTGELFF
>TRBD1|TRBV29-1|TRBJ1-1|.
TGCAGCGTCGCCGACAGGGCTGGGTACACTGAAGCTTTCTTT
CSVADRAGYTEAFF
>TRBD2|TRBV9|TRBJ2-1|.
TGTGCCAGCAGCCCTCATAGCGGGATAAACAATGAGCAGTTCTTC
CASSPHSGINNEQFF
>.|TRBV7-8|TRBJ2-2|few
TGTGCCAGCAGCTTATCGGACGCTCACACCGGGGAGCTGTTTTTT
CASSLSDAHTGELFF
>TRBD2|TRBV13|TRBJ2-1|.
TGTGCCAGCAGCCTATTGACTAGCGGGGGAAGGTGGCACAATGAGCAGTTCTTC
CASSLLTSGGRWHNEQFF
>TRBD1|TRBV7-9|TRBJ2-7|.
TGTGCCAGCAGCTATCCCGGGACAGGGCCCTACGAGCAGTACTTC
CASSYPGTGPYEQYF
>.|TRBV29-1|TRBJ2-5|.
TGCAGCGTTGCACAAGAGACCCAGTACTTC
CSVAQETQYF
>.|TRBV30|TRBJ1-4|.
TGTGCCTGGAGTGTCGGACACTCAACTAATGAAAAACTGTTTTTT
CAWSVGHSTNEKLFF